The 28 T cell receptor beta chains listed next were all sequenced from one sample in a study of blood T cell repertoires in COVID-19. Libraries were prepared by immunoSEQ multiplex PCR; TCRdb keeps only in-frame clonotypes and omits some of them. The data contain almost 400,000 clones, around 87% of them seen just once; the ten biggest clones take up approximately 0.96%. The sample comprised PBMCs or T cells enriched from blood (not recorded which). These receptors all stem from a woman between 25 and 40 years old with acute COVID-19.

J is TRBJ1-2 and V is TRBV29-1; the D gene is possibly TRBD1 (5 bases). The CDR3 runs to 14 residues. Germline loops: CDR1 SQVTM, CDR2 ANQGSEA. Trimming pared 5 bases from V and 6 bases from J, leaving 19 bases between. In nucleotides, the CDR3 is TGCAGCGTTAAAGTTCCAGGGTCCCTCCATGGCTACACCTTC. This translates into CSVKVPGSLHGYTF.

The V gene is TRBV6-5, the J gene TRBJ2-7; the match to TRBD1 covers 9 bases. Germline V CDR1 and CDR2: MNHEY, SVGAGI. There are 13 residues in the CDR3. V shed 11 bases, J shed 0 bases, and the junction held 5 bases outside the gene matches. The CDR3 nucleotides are TGTGCCTCCGACAGGGGGGGCTCCTACGAGCAGTACTTC. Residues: CASDRGGSYEQYF.

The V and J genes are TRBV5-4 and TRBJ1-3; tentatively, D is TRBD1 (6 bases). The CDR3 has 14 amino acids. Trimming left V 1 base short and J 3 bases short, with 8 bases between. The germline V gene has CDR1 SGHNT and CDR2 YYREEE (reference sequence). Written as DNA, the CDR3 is TGTGCCAGCAGCTTGAAAGGGGGTGGAAACACCATATATTTT. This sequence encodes CASSLKGGGNTIYF.

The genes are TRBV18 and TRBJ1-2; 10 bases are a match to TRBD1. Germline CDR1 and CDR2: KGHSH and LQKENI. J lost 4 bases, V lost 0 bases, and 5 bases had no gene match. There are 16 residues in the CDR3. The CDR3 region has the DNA TGTGCCAGCTCACCACCGCAGAGACAGGGGGCCTATGGCTACACCTTC. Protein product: CASSPPQRQGAYGYTF.

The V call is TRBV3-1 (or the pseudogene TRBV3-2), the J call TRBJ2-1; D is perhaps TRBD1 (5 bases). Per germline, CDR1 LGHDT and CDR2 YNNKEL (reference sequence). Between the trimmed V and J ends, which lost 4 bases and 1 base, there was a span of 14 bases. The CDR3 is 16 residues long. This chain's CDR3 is CASSPRTLHSYNEQFF. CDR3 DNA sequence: TGTGCCAGCAGCCCCCGGACACTACATTCCTACAATGAGCAGTTCTTC.

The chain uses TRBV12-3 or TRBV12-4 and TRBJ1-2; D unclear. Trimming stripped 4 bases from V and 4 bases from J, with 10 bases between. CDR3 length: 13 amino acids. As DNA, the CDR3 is TGTGCCAGCAGTTCGAGACACCTCTATGGCTACACCTTC. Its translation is CASSSRHLYGYTF.

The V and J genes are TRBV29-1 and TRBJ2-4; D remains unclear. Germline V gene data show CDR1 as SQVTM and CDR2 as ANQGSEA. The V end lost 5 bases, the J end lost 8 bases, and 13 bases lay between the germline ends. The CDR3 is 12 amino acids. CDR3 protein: CSVSAPEDIQYF. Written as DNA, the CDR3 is TGCAGCGTTTCGGCCCCCGAGGACATTCAGTACTTC.

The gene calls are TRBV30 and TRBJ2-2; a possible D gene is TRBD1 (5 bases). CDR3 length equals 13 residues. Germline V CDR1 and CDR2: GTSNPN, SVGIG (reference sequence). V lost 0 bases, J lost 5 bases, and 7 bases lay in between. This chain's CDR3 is CAWSVAGTGELFF. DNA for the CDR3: TGTGCCTGGAGTGTCGCAGGGACCGGGGAGCTGTTTTTT.

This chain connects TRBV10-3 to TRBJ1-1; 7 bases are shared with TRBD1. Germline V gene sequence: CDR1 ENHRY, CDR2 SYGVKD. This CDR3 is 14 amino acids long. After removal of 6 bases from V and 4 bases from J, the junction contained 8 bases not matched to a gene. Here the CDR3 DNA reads TGTGCCATCAGAGAGACAGGGCCTTCCACTGAAGCTTTCTTT. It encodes CAIRETGPSTEAFF.

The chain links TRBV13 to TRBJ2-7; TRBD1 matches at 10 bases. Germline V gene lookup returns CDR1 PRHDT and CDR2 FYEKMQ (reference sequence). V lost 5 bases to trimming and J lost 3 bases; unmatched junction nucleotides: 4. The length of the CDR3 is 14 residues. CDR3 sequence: CASSPWDRGYEQYF. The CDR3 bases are TGTGCCAGCAGCCCTTGGGACAGGGGCTACGAGCAGTACTTC.

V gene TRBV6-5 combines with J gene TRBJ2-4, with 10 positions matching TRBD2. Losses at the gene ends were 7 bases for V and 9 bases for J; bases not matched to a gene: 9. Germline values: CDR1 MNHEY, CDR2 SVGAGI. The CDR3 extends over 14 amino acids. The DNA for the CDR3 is TGTGCCAGCAACCCTAGCGGGGGCGGGATCATTCAGTACTTC. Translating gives CASNPSGGGIIQYF.

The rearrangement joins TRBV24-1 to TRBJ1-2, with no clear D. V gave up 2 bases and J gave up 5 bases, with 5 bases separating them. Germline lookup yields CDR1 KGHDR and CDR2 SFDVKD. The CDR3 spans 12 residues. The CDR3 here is CATSDSGYGYTF. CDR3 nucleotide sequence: TGTGCCACCAGTGATTCCGGGTATGGCTACACCTTC.

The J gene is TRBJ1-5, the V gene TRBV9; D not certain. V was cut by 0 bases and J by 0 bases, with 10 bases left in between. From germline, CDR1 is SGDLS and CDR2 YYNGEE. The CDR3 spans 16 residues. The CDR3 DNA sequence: TGTGCCAGCAGCGTAGGAAAAGGAGGTAGCAATCAGCCCCAGCATTTT. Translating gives CASSVGKGGSNQPQHF.

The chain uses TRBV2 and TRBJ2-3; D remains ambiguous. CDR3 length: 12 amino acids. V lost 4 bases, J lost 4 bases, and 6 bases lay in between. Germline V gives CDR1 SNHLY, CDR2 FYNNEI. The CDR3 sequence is CASSVSADTQYF. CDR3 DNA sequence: TGTGCCAGCAGTGTTTCTGCAGATACGCAGTATTTT.

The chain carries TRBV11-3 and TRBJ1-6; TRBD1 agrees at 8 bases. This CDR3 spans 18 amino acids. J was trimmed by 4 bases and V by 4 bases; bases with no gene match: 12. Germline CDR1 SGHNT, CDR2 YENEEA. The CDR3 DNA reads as TGTGCCAGCAGCTCCGGACAGGGTGCCCTATATTATAATTCACCCCTCCACTTT. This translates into CASSSGQGALYYNSPLHF.

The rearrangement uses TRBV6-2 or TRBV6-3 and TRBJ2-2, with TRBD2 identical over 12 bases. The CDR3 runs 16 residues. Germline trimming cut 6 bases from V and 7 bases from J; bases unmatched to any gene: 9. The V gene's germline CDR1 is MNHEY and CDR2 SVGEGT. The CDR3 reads CASSDLAGGLVGELFF. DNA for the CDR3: TGTGCCAGCAGCGACCTAGCGGGGGGGCTCGTCGGGGAGCTGTTTTTT.

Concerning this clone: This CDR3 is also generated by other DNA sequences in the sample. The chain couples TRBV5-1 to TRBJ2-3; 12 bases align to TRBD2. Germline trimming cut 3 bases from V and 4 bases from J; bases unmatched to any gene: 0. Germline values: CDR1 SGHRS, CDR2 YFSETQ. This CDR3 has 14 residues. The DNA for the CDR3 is TGCGCCAGCAGCTCTAGCGGGGGGGCAGATACGCAGTATTTT. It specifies CASSSSGGADTQYF.

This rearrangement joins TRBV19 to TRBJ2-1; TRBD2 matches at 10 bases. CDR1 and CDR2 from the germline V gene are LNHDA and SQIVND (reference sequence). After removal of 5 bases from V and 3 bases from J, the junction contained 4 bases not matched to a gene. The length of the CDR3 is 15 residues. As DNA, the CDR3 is TGTGCCAGTAGTGCTAGCGGGGGCCACTACAATGAGCAGTTCTTC. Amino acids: CASSASGGHYNEQFF.

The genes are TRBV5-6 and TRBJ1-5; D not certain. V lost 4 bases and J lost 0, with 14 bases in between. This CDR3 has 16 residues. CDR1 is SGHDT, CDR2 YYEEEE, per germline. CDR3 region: CASSHKNEHSNQPQHF. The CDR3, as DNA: TGTGCCAGCAGCCATAAGAACGAGCATAGCAATCAGCCCCAGCATTTT.

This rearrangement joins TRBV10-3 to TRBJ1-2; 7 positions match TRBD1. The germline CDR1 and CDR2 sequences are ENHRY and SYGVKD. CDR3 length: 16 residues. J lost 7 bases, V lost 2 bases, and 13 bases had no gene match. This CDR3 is CAISEPNLQGPGGYTF. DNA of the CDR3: TGTGCCATCAGTGAGCCGAATCTACAGGGGCCGGGTGGCTACACCTTC.

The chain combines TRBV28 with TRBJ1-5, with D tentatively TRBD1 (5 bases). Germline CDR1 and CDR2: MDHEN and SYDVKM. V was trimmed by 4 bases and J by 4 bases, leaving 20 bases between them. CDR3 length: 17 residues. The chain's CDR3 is CASSSSTLGEGNQPQHF. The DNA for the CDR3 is TGTGCCAGCAGTTCTAGCACATTAGGGGAGGGGAATCAGCCCCAGCATTTT. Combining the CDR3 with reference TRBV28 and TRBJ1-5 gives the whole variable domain DVKVTQSSRYLVKRTGEKVFLECVQDMDHENMFWYRQDPGLGLRLIYFSYDVKMKEKGDIPEGYSVSREKKERFSLILESASTNQTSMYLCASSSSTLGEGNQPQHFGDGTRLSIL.

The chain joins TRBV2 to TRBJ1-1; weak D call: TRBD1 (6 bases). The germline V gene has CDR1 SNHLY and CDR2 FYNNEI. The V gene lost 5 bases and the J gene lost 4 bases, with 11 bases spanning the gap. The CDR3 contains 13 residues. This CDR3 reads CASSLQGPTEAFF. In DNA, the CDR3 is TGTGCCAGCAGTCTACAGGGACCCACTGAAGCTTTCTTT.

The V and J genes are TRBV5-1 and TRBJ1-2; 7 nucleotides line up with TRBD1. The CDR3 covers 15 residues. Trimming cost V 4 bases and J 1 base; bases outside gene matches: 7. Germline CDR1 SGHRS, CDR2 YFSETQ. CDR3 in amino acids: CASSTSGGSNYGYTF. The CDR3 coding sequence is TGCGCCAGCAGCACATCAGGGGGGAGTAACTATGGCTACACCTTC.

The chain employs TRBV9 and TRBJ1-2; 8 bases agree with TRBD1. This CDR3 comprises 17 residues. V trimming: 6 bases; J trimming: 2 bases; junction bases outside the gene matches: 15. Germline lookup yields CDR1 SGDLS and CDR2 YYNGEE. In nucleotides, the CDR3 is TGTGCCAGCACCTCAAGACGAACCGGGACAGGCAACTATGGCTACACCTTC. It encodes CASTSRRTGTGNYGYTF. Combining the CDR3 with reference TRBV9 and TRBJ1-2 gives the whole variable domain DSGVTQTPKHLITATGQRVTLRCSPRSGDLSVYWYQQSLDQGLQFLIQYYNGEERAKGNILERFSAQQFPDLHSELNLSSLELGDSALYFCASTSRRTGTGNYGYTFGSGTRLTVV.

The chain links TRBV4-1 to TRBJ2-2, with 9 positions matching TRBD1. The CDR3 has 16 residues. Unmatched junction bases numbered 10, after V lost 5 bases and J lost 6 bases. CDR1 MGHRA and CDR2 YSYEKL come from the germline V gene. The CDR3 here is CASSAKQGANAGELFF. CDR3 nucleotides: TGCGCCAGCAGCGCCAAACAGGGGGCAAATGCCGGGGAGCTGTTTTTT.

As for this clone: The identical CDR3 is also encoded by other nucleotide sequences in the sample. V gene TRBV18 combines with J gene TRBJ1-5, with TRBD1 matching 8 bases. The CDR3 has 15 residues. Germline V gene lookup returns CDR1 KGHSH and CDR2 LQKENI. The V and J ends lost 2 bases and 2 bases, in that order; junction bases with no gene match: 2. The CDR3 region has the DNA TGTGCCAGCTCACCAGACAGGGGAGGCAATCAGCCCCAGCATTTT. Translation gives CASSPDRGGNQPQHF.

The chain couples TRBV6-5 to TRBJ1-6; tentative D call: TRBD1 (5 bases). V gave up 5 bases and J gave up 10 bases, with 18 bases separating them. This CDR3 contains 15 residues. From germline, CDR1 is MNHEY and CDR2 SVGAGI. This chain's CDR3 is CASSLLSRVDSPLHF. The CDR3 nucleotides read TGTGCCAGCAGTCTGTTGTCCAGGGTTGACTCACCCCTCCACTTT.

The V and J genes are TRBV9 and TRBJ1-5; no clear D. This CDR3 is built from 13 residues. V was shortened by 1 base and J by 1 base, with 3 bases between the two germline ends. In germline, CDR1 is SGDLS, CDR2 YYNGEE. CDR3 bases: TGTGCCAGCAGCGTACAGAGCAATCAGCCCCAGCATTTT. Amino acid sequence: CASSVQSNQPQHF.